This T cell receptor (beta chain) was recorded in a study of blood T cell repertoires in COVID-19. As for the study in general: In each case, the material was cDNA or gDNA derived from T cells, B-cell-depleted T cells, or PBMCs.

Using immunoSEQ multiplex PCR, the repertoire was profiled, and TCRdb retains in-frame clones only, with some absent. The table includes 200,000 to 250,000 clones, about nine tenths detected once. Germline CDR1 is LGHDT and CDR2 is YNNKEL (reference sequence). The CDR3 runs to 15 residues. With 4 bases removed from V and 0 bases from J, the gap between germline ends came to 13 bases. The study assigned cohorts using participant-reported clinical history. This clonotype originated in a man aged 35-49 years who had recovered from COVID-19. The gene calls are TRBV3-1 (or the pseudogene TRBV3-2) and TRBJ2-7; a possible D gene is TRBD1 (6 bases). The sample was PBMCs or T cells enriched from blood (not recorded which). CDR3 loop: CASSLRDTYSYEQYF. In nucleotides, the CDR3 is TGTGCCAGCAGCCTCCGGGACACCTACTCCTACGAGCAGTACTTC.